The next 2 T cell receptor beta chains were all read from a single sample in a study of blood T cell repertoires in COVID-19. This table comes from immunoSEQ multiplex PCR, and its TCRdb copy is limited to in-frame clones, with some not included. The sample yields 60,000 to 80,000 clones, approximately 84% seen once. The specimen sequenced was peripheral blood. These receptors were collected from a man aged 50 to 60 with COVID-19, enrolled during active disease.

The gene calls are TRBV9 and TRBJ2-3, with a possible D match to TRBD1 (5 bases). Germline CDR1 reads SGDLS; CDR2 reads YYNGEE. This CDR3 has 14 amino acids. Trimming removed 4 bases at V and 10 bases at J, with 19 bases between. The CDR3 spells CASSSQYGASAQYF. CDR3 in DNA: TGTGCCAGCAGCTCCCAGTATGGGGCATCTGCGCAGTATTTT.

This clone showed up just once. J is TRBJ2-5 and V is TRBV24-1; a weak D match, TRBD2 (6 bases). V lost 4 bases and J 5 bases, leaving 10 bases between the germline ends. CDR1 KGHDR and CDR2 SFDVKD come from the germline V gene. This CDR3 region has 13 residues. The CDR3 DNA reads TGTGCCACCAGTGAGGAGGGGTTGGAGACCCAGTACTTC. Its protein product is CATSEEGLETQYF.